Below, 24 T cell receptor beta chains from the same sample are listed, as sequenced in a study of cytomegalovirus exposure and HLA in healthy donors. The PCR made use of 60 Vbeta and 13 Jbeta primers. Sequencing was performed with immunoSEQ multiplex PCR; in TCRdb, only in-frame clones are kept and a portion is missing. Seen here are about 140,000 clones, over 65% observed once, and the top ten hold around 1.6%. Sequencing was carried out using PBMCs. All receptors derive from a woman aged 30 to 39 in good health and CMV-seronegative.

In its sample, this clone was seen a few times. The rearrangement links TRBV7-2 to TRBJ1-6, with TRBD1 matching over 7 bases. V shed 5 bases and J 7 bases; nucleotides not matched to a gene: 14. Germline loops: CDR1 SGHTA, CDR2 FQGNSA. The CDR3 covers 17 residues. The CDR3 sequence is CASSARQGTGTNSPLHF. The CDR3 nucleotides are TGTGCCAGCAGCGCCCGACAGGGAACTGGGACAAATTCACCCCTCCACTTT.

This clone has a handful of counts. The chain employs TRBV28 and TRBJ1-4; TRBD1 aligns across 9 bases. CDR3 length: 14 residues. CDR1 is MDHEN, CDR2 SYDVKM, per germline. V was clipped by 8 bases and J by 11 bases; unmatched bases: 12. The CDR3 loop reads CASGGGGTGYKLFF. The CDR3 DNA reads TGTGCCAGCGGGGGCGGTGGGACAGGGTATAAACTGTTTTTT.

The chain uses TRBV29-1 and TRBJ2-3; 13 bases match TRBD2. Germline lookup yields CDR1 SQVTM and CDR2 ANQGSEA. The CDR3 sequence is 15 residues long. V was clipped by 6 bases and J by 1 base; unmatched bases: 4. In DNA, the CDR3 is TGCAGCGTCCAAGGACTAGCGGGAGGCACAGATACGCAGTATTTT. It yields the protein CSVQGLAGGTDTQYF.

The genes are TRBV7-9 and TRBJ2-3; 11 bases align to TRBD2. This CDR3 contains 17 residues. Unmatched junction bases numbered 6, after V lost 0 bases and J lost 4 bases. Germline CDR1 and CDR2: SEHNR and FQNEAQ (reference sequence). CDR3 nucleotides: TGTGCCAGCAGCTTAGCCAATAGCGGGGGGGCCGCAGATACGCAGTATTTT. This codes for CASSLANSGGAADTQYF. Full variable domain (missing parts from reference TRBV7-9 and TRBJ2-3): DTGVSQNPRHKITKRGQNVTFRCDPISEHNRLYWYRQTLGQGPEFLTYFQNEAQLEKSRLLSDRFSAERPKGSFSTLEIQRTEQGDSAMYLCASSLANSGGAADTQYFGPGTRLTVL.

The chain couples TRBV19 to TRBJ2-2; TRBD1 matches at 9 bases. This CDR3 is built from 17 residues. Germline loops: CDR1 LNHDA, CDR2 SQIVND (reference sequence). The V segment lost 5 bases and the J segment 1 base; nucleotides outside the gene matches: 8. For the CDR3, the DNA is TGTGCCAGTAGTGTCAACAGGGGGCATGGGAACACCGGGGAGCTGTTTTTT. It yields the protein CASSVNRGHGNTGELFF.

This chain uses TRBV5-6 with TRBJ2-5; 11 bases agree with TRBD1. Gene TRBJ2-7 matches the end of the DNA better, so the J call may be wrong. Germline values: CDR1 SGHDT, CDR2 YYEEEE. The CDR3 extends over 14 amino acids. CDR3: CASSRGQGAYEQYF. The DNA for the CDR3 is TGTGCCAGCAGCCGGGGACAGGGGGCCTACGAGCAGTACTTC.

The table lists this clone with a count of one. V and J are TRBV28 and TRBJ2-3; D ambiguous. V lost 5 bases, J lost 3 bases, and 12 bases lay in between. Germline V lookup: CDR1 MDHEN, CDR2 SYDVKM. CDR3 length equals 14 residues. The CDR3 here is CASSRSRRTDTQYF. The DNA of the CDR3 is TGTGCCAGCAGTCGTAGCCGGAGAACAGATACGCAGTATTTT. The entire variable domain, with the rest obtained from reference TRBV28 and TRBJ2-3, is as follows: DVKVTQSSRYLVKRTGEKVFLECVQDMDHENMFWYRQDPGLGLRLIYFSYDVKMKEKGDIPEGYSVSREKKERFSLILESASTNQTSMYLCASSRSRRTDTQYFGPGTRLTVL.

This chain joins TRBV19 and TRBJ1-5; TRBD1 aligns across 7 bases. Losses at the gene ends were 2 bases for V and 6 bases for J; bases not matched to a gene: 1. The CDR3 spans 13 residues. Per germline, CDR1 LNHDA and CDR2 SQIVND (reference sequence). The CDR3, as DNA: TGTGCCAGTAGTATACAGGGGGGTCAGCCCCAGCATTTT. Protein product: CASSIQGGQPQHF. Variable domain in full (rest from reference TRBV19 and TRBJ1-5): DGGITQSPKYLFRKEGQNVTLSCEQNLNHDAMYWYRQDPGQGLRLIYYSQIVNDFQKGDIAEGYSVSREKKESFPLTVTSAQKNPTAFYLCASSIQGGQPQHFGDGTRLSIL.

This clone was counted a single time. The chain joins TRBV27 to TRBJ1-6; maybe TRBD1 (5 bases). Germline V gene sequence: CDR1 MNHEY, CDR2 SMNVEV (reference sequence). V lost 5 bases to trimming and J lost 3 bases, with 14 bases between them. CDR3 length equals 16 residues. The CDR3 nucleotides are TGTGCCAGCAGTCCTAAGGGACTGAGCTATAATTCACCCCTCCACTTT. As protein: CASSPKGLSYNSPLHF.

The table lists this clone with a count of one. The rearrangement uses TRBV9 and TRBJ2-2; TRBD2 aligns across 13 bases. From germline, CDR1 is SGDLS and CDR2 YYNGEE. The CDR3 has 16 amino acids. V was clipped by 2 bases and J by 6 bases; unmatched bases: 4. DNA of the CDR3: TGTGCCAGCAGCGTGGGGACTAGCGGGGCGGCCGGGGAGCTGTTTTTT. Its protein product is CASSVGTSGAAGELFF.

The chain has TRBV7-2 and TRBJ2-3; 13 nucleotides line up with TRBD2. Looked up from germline, CDR1 is SGHTA and CDR2 is FQGNSA. The CDR3 spans 18 residues. The J segment lost 0 bases and the V segment lost 6 bases, leaving 9 bases of the junction unmatched. CDR3 protein: CASSVLAGGHTSTDTQYF. DNA for the CDR3: TGTGCCAGCAGTGTACTAGCGGGGGGGCATACTAGCACAGATACGCAGTATTTT.

The chain has TRBV6-5 and TRBJ1-5, with 7 bases matching TRBD1. J was trimmed by 5 bases and V by 2 bases; bases with no gene match: 6. The germline CDR1 and CDR2 sequences are MNHEY and SVGAGI. This CDR3 has 15 amino acids. CDR3 in DNA: TGTGCCAGCAGTTACGAGGGACAGACTTATCAGCCCCAGCATTTT. Its translation: CASSYEGQTYQPQHF.

The chain recombines TRBV9 with TRBJ2-1; 7 bases are shared with TRBD2. The germline CDR1 and CDR2 sequences are SGDLS and YYNGEE. Trimming at V came to 4 bases and at J to 5 bases, leaving 6 bases not matched to a gene. This CDR3 region has 14 residues. This chain's CDR3 is CASSLAGTNNEQFF. CDR3 DNA sequence: TGTGCCAGCAGCCTCGCCGGGACTAACAATGAGCAGTTCTTC.

The chain uses TRBV6-5 and TRBJ1-5; no definite D call. V lost 4 bases and J lost 9, with 10 bases in between. The CDR3 covers 12 residues. Germline V gene sequence: CDR1 MNHEY, CDR2 SVGAGI. Written as DNA, the CDR3 is TGTGCCAGCAGTTCCCCCGGTCGGCCCCAGCATTTT. Translation gives CASSSPGRPQHF.

This clone has only one observation. The rearrangement links TRBV6-5 to TRBJ1-5; D is perhaps TRBD1 (6 bases). Germline assignment: CDR1 MNHEY and CDR2 SVGAGI. V gave up 9 bases and J gave up 16 bases, with 22 bases separating them. The CDR3 length is 12 residues. The CDR3 DNA follows: TGTGCCAGTTCTCTCTTTCAGGGGTTTCAACATTTT. Residues: CASSLFQGFQHF.

The chain recombines TRBV19 with TRBJ2-6, with TRBD1 matching over 10 bases. CDR1 LNHDA and CDR2 SQIVND come from the germline V gene (reference sequence). V trimming: 9 bases; J trimming: 3 bases; junction bases outside the gene matches: 5. This CDR3 is 15 amino acids long. DNA for the CDR3: TGTGCCAGCAGGGACAGGGGACTTGGGGCCAACGTCCTGACTTTC. Its protein product is CASRDRGLGANVLTF.

This clone was seen a single time. V usage is TRBV10-3 and J usage is TRBJ2-1; perhaps TRBD2 as D (6 bases). CDR3 length equals 13 residues. Deletions cut 5 bases from V and 6 bases from J, with 11 bases between. Looked up from germline, CDR1 is ENHRY and CDR2 is SYGVKD. The DNA for the CDR3 is TGTGCCATCAGTTCGGACTACGGCAATGAGCAGTTCTTC. Translated: CAISSDYGNEQFF.

The genes are TRBV5-1 and TRBJ1-2, with D tentatively TRBD1 (5 bases). The CDR3 totals 14 residues. V was cut by 0 bases and J by 2 bases, with 8 bases left in between. Germline V gene sequence: CDR1 SGHRS, CDR2 YFSETQ. The CDR3 reads CASSLVGGNYGYTF. DNA of the CDR3: TGCGCCAGCAGCTTGGTGGGGGGAAACTATGGCTACACCTTC.

J is TRBJ2-1 and V is TRBV19, with TRBD1 matching 9 bases. The length of the CDR3 is 18 residues. V lost 4 bases to trimming and J lost 8 bases; unmatched junction nucleotides: 18. Germline V gene data show CDR1 as LNHDA and CDR2 as SQIVND (reference sequence). The CDR3: CASSNPHSGTGKVDEQFF. The CDR3 region has the DNA TGTGCCAGTAGTAACCCTCACTCCGGGACAGGGAAGGTCGATGAGCAGTTCTTC.

This rearrangement joins TRBV30 to TRBJ2-3; tentatively, D is TRBD2 (5 bases). CDR3 length: 13 residues. V lost 8 bases to trimming and J lost 0 bases, with 12 bases between them. From germline, CDR1 is GTSNPN and CDR2 SVGIG (reference sequence). In nucleotides, the CDR3 is TGTGCCCTCACTAGGGTTAGCACAGATACGCAGTATTTT. This gives the protein CALTRVSTDTQYF.

V is TRBV11-2 and J is TRBJ1-1; tentatively, D is TRBD1 (5 bases). The germline V and J ends were trimmed by 7 bases and 5 bases, with 14 bases remaining between them. The germline V gene encodes CDR1 SGHAT and CDR2 FQNNGV. The CDR3 length is 13 residues. The CDR3 loop is CASTLGVQTEAFF. CDR3 bases: TGTGCCAGCACCCTAGGGGTACAGACTGAAGCTTTCTTT.

The V and J genes are TRBV5-4 and TRBJ1-1; the D gene is possibly TRBD1 (5 bases). Trimming cost V 4 bases and J 0 bases, with 22 bases left between them. The CDR3 extends over 18 amino acids. CDR1 SGHNT and CDR2 YYREEE come from the germline V gene (reference sequence). Here the CDR3 DNA reads TGTGCCAGCAGCGTGGAAGGGGCGGAATCTTACCTGAACACTGAAGCTTTCTTT. It encodes CASSVEGAESYLNTEAFF.

V usage is TRBV5-1 and J usage is TRBJ2-2; D ambiguous. Deletions cut 0 bases from V and 3 bases from J, with 9 bases between. The V gene's germline CDR1 is SGHRS and CDR2 YFSETQ. The CDR3 spans 15 residues. Here the CDR3 DNA reads TGCGCCAGCAGCTTGGGCCAGACTGACACCGGGGAGCTGTTTTTT. The encoded protein is CASSLGQTDTGELFF.

The V and J genes are TRBV7-2 and TRBJ2-5; unclear D gene. V gave up 0 bases and J gave up 6 bases, with 8 bases separating them. CDR1 and CDR2 from the germline V gene are SGHTA and FQGNSA. The CDR3 extends over 13 amino acids. CDR3: CASSLAAVKTQYF. The CDR3 DNA follows: TGTGCCAGCAGCTTAGCTGCAGTAAAGACCCAGTACTTC.